Detailed here is one T cell receptor (beta chain). This sample is drawn from a study of control samples from healthy donors and cancer patients. TCRdb keeps only in-frame clones here, not all; method: immunoSEQ multiplex PCR. The table records approximately 110,000 clones, roughly nine tenths of them present only once. Germline V gene sequence: CDR1 SEHNR, CDR2 FQNEAQ (reference sequence). V shed 6 bases and J shed 0 bases, with 9 bases lying between them. This CDR3 contains 15 residues. The clonotype was recovered from a woman younger than 30 in good health. Sequences were obtained from blood. The chain joins TRBV7-9 to TRBJ2-6; no reliable D call. CDR3 sequence reads: CASRQSASGANVLTF. The CDR3 nucleotides read TGTGCCAGCAGACAATCGGCCTCTGGGGCCAACGTCCTGACTTTC.